Given below is one TCR beta chain in context. Its binding antigen is unknown. Base qualities are not recorded, but no much larger clone differs from it by a single base. The sequencer listed for this sample is Illumina HiSeq 1500. In TCRdb, the public reads were trimmed at Q25 with fastp and aligned with MiXCR, with productive beta chains retained. A single entry per CDR3 protein holds the most common genes and DNA from its merged rows. This sample has approximately 700,000 distinct CDR3 sequences in its table, and roughly 35% of those were observed once. The ten largest clones represent under 3.5% of the sample. This specimen belongs to a study of T cell repertoires in cytomegalovirus infection (dated by TCRdb to about 2019). For the study in its entirety: The HLA type of each donor mattered for the analysis, because public TCR beta signatures pointed to carriage of CMV infection along with the matching HLA type.

Study-wide findings and limitations: Carriers of CMV infection plus the relevant HLA type were discriminated by the cumulative frequency of public TCR beta family members in the study cohort and in an independent 352-donor cohort. In the ex vivo response, HLA-C-restricted CMV-specific TCR beta clonotypes were dominant, and in two of eight donors the single most frequent clonotype came from this HLA-C-restricted group.

The specimen sequenced was PBMCs. This sequence was found in a human donor in good health (CMV status not recorded). Some clones in this sample may be carry-over from other donors' samples.

The CDR3 protein sequence reads: CASSLQDRGERRSYEQYF. DNA sequence: TGTGCCAGCAGCTTGCAGGACAGGGGTGAGAGGAGGTCCTACGAGCAGTACTTC. Recombination joined TRBV7-8 with TRBJ2-7; 9 central nucleotides agree with TRBD1. The CDR3 holds 18 amino acids from the cysteine to the phenylalanine. Only CDR3 DNA remains: 54 bases, in frame from the first base. The CDR1 and CDR2 encoded by the germline V gene are SGHVS and FQNEAQ. V lost 3 bases and J lost 1 base, and the count of bases not matched to a germline gene is 13.